A selection of T cell receptor beta chains follows, all from one sample in a study of shared clonotypes between healthy human individuals. Measured with immunoSEQ multiplex PCR; TCRdb has only the in-frame clones, and not every one. The table has around 1,000,000 clones, 60% to 80% seen once. The sample comprised memory CD4+ T cells from PBMCs. Receptors were obtained from a man aged 18 to 35 in good health. Some clones in this sample may be carry-over from other donors' samples. Both conserved end residues are part of each CDR3. Fields, in order: J gene, D gene, V gene, clone size, CDR3 protein, CDR3 DNA. D genes are given only for firm matches. The size of a clone is reported for some rows only, either as once, few or many, or as a class for expanded clones.

TRBJ2-1,-,TRBV11-2,-,CASSSIRGPYNEQFF,TGTGCCAGCAGCTCCATCAGGGGACCCTACAATGAGCAGTTCTTC
TRBJ1-5,TRBD1,TRBV5-6,-,CASSVTTGAAVGPQHF,TGTGCCAGCAGCGTAACGACAGGGGCCGCCGTTGGGCCCCAGCATTTT
TRBJ1-2,-,TRBV19,-,CASSIEVGVGYTF,TGTGCCAGTAGTATCGAGGTTGGGGTTGGCTACACCTTC
TRBJ2-5,-,TRBV5-1,-,CASSLGPGGTLSSYQETQYF,TGCGCCAGCAGCTTGGGGCCGGGCGGGACCCTGAGTTCGTACCAAGAGACCCAGTACTTC
TRBJ1-3,-,TRBV6-6,many,CASSYSSNTIYF,TGTGCCAGCAGTTACTCCTCGAACACCATATATTTT
TRBJ2-7,-,TRBV18,-,CASSPAPTGTSYEQYF,TGTGCCAGCTCACCTGCCCCTACGGGCACCTCCTACGAGCAGTACTTC
TRBJ2-5,-,TRBV5-1,-,CASGETRPETQYF,TGCGCCAGTGGAGAGACTAGGCCCGAGACCCAGTACTTC
TRBJ2-3,TRBD2,TRBV2,-,CASSTGLAGTTDTQYF,TGTGCCAGCAGTACGGGACTAGCGGGGACCACAGATACGCAGTATTTT
TRBJ2-1,-,TRBV7-2,-,CASSLGASPHNEQFF,TGTGCCAGCAGCTTAGGTGCTAGCCCCCACAATGAGCAGTTCTTC
TRBJ2-7,TRBD1,TRBV27,-,CASSKDRRSSYEQYF,TGTGCCAGCAGTAAGGACAGGAGGAGTTCCTACGAGCAGTACTTC
TRBJ2-1,-,TRBV5-1,-,CASSAGSRNEQFF,TGCGCCAGCAGCGCCGGATCTCGGAATGAGCAGTTCTTC
TRBJ2-5,-,TRBV10-3,-,CAISEGGTVETQYF,TGTGCCATCAGTGAGGGGGGGACAGTAGAGACCCAGTACTTC
TRBJ2-3,TRBD1,TRBV5-1,-,CASSLGQGAPQRYF,TGCGCCAGCAGCTTGGGGCAGGGGGCACCGCAGCGGTATTTT
TRBJ2-5,-,TRBV5-1,many,CASKRAGNQETQYF,TGCGCCAGCAAGCGTGCAGGCAACCAAGAGACCCAGTACTTC
TRBJ2-7,TRBD1,TRBV11-2,-,CASSLGPGGSYEQYF,TGTGCCAGCAGCTTAGGGCCAGGGGGCTCGTACGAGCAGTACTTC
TRBJ1-5,-,TRBV11-2,-,CASSSLDSNQPQHF,TGTGCCAGCAGCTCGTTAGATAGCAATCAGCCCCAGCATTTT
TRBJ1-2,TRBD1,TRBV5-4,-,CASSSKGTGIYGYTF,TGTGCCAGCAGCTCTAAGGGGACAGGGATCTATGGCTACACCTTC
TRBJ2-1,TRBD2,TRBV5-1,-,CASTPGSGTSAYNEQFF,TGCGCCAGCACTCCGGGATCCGGGACTAGCGCATACAATGAGCAGTTCTTC
TRBJ1-2,-,TRBV28,many,CASSFRNLGLGNYGYTF,TGTGCCAGCAGTTTCCGAAACCTTGGTTTGGGGAACTATGGCTACACCTTC
TRBJ1-2,TRBD1,TRBV4-1,-,CASSQGRGTDSYGYTF,TGCGCCAGCAGCCAAGGCCGGGGGACAGACTCCTATGGCTACACCTTC
TRBJ2-7,TRBD2,TRBV11-2,-,CASGASGSSFYEQYF,TGTGCCAGCGGAGCTAGCGGGAGCTCTTTTTACGAGCAGTACTTC
TRBJ2-7,-,TRBV9,-,CASSPRRATSYEQYF,TGTGCCAGCAGCCCCCGACGGGCGACCTCCTACGAGCAGTACTTC
TRBJ2-7,TRBD2,TRBV27,-,CASRRAGASYEQYF,TGTGCCAGCAGGAGGGCGGGAGCATCCTACGAGCAGTACTTC
TRBJ2-1,TRBD1,TRBV28,-,CASSLSGQGAAEQFF,TGTGCCAGCAGTTTATCGGGACAGGGGGCGGCTGAGCAGTTCTTC
TRBJ2-3,-,TRBV15,-,CATSRDGASTDTQYF,TGTGCCACCAGCAGAGATGGCGCTAGCACAGATACGCAGTATTTT
TRBJ2-7,TRBD2,TRBV11-2,-,CASSLDRGSGEQYF,TGTGCCAGCAGCTTAGATCGCGGGAGCGGCGAGCAGTACTTC
TRBJ2-7,-,TRBV7-8,-,CASSSLYGSSYEQYF,TGTGCCAGCAGCTCCTTATATGGGAGCTCCTACGAGCAGTACTTC
TRBJ2-3,-,TRBV29-1,-,CSVEGGQGPDTQYF,TGCAGCGTTGAAGGGGGGCAGGGCCCAGATACGCAGTATTTT
TRBJ1-2,-,TRBV28,-,CASLTWGRGRTNYGYTF,TGTGCCAGCCTCACCTGGGGCAGGGGCCGCACTAACTATGGCTACACCTTC
TRBJ2-7,-,TRBV6-5,-,CASSRRGGEQYF,TGTGCCAGCAGCCGCAGGGGTGGAGAGCAGTACTTC
TRBJ1-1,-,TRBV28,few,CASYRSGQNTEAFF,TGTGCCAGCTATCGGAGTGGTCAGAACACTGAAGCTTTCTTT
TRBJ2-1,-,TRBV4-2,-,CASSQASNEQFF,TGTGCCAGCAGCCAGGCCTCCAATGAGCAGTTCTTC
TRBJ1-2,TRBD1,TRBV6-1,-,CAINRDSSNYGYTF,TGTGCCATCAACCGGGACAGCTCTAACTATGGCTACACCTTC
TRBJ2-5,-,TRBV28,-,CASSSIQETQYF,TGTGCCAGCAGCTCGATCCAAGAGACCCAGTACTTC
TRBJ2-7,TRBD2,TRBV5-6,once,CASSLNPGLAGGPADEQYF,TGTGCCAGCAGCCTAAATCCGGGACTAGCGGGAGGGCCGGCCGACGAGCAGTACTTC
TRBJ1-2,TRBD1,TRBV28,-,CASRQGEETYGYTF,TGTGCCAGCAGACAGGGGGAAGAGACCTATGGCTACACCTTC
TRBJ2-5,-,TRBV15,once,CATSRDRGNQETQYF,TGTGCCACCAGCAGAGACCGCGGAAACCAAGAGACCCAGTACTTC
TRBJ2-6,-,TRBV7-9,-,CASSLTPTGSGANVLTF,TGTGCCAGCAGCTTAACCCCCACAGGGTCTGGGGCCAACGTCCTGACTTTC
TRBJ2-1,TRBD2,TRBV15,-,CATSREVSGIGEQFF,TGTGCCACCAGCAGAGAGGTTAGCGGGATTGGTGAGCAGTTCTTC
TRBJ1-2,-,TRBV28,-,CASTLQGDGYTF,TGTGCCAGCACCCTACAGGGTGACGGCTACACCTTC
TRBJ2-5,-,TRBV12-5,-,CASGLWAEETQYF,TGTGCTAGTGGTTTGTGGGCGGAGGAGACCCAGTACTTC
TRBJ2-3,TRBD2,TRBV11-3,-,CASSLAGSTDTQYF,TGTGCCAGCAGTTTAGCGGGAAGCACAGATACGCAGTATTTT
TRBJ1-1,TRBD1,TRBV7-3,-,CASSLTGTNTEAFF,TGTGCCAGCAGCCTGACAGGGACGAACACTGAAGCTTTCTTT
TRBJ2-2,-,TRBV7-7,-,CASSNDGFYTGELFF,TGTGCCAGCAGCAATGACGGTTTCTACACCGGGGAGCTGTTTTTT
TRBJ2-5,-,TRBV28,-,CASSGRDGTQETQYF,TGTGCCAGCAGTGGCAGGGACGGGACTCAAGAGACCCAGTACTTC
TRBJ2-7,TRBD1,TRBV5-5,-,CASSRTGTGVYEQYF,TGTGCCAGCAGTCGGACCGGGACAGGGGTCTACGAGCAGTACTTC